Shown below are 14 T cell receptor beta chains from a single sample sequenced in a study of cytomegalovirus exposure and HLA in healthy donors. The PCR ran on 60 Vbeta and 13 Jbeta primers. TCRdb's copy holds only in-frame clones and misses some; the assay was immunoSEQ multiplex PCR. The data show about 130,000 clones, 55% to 75% seen once. The sample comprised PBMCs. The receptors originated from a man aged 45-65 years in good health and CMV-seropositive.

V usage is TRBV10-3 and J usage is TRBJ1-3, with 12 bases lining up with TRBD1. Germline CDR1 reads ENHRY; CDR2 reads SYGVKD. The CDR3 is 15 amino acids. V lost 7 bases and J lost 6; bases outside the gene matches: 7. The CDR3 reads CAITSGTGGENTIYF. As DNA, the CDR3 is TGTGCCATCACCTCCGGGACAGGGGGCGAAAACACCATATATTTT.

The genes are TRBV7-2 and TRBJ2-2; tentatively, D is TRBD2 (7 bases). The CDR3 spans 17 residues. V lost 1 base, J lost 4 bases, and 16 bases lay in between. CDR1 and CDR2 from the germline V gene are SGHTA and FQGNSA. CDR3 coding DNA: TGTGCCAGCAGCTTAGGGAAGGGGGGGCGGATCACCGGGGAGCTGTTTTTT. Amino acids: CASSLGKGGRITGELFF.

The chain links TRBV25-1 to TRBJ2-7; 9 nucleotides agree with TRBD1. The junction had 4 bases not matched to a gene; V was cut back by 3 bases and J by 1 base. The germline V gene encodes CDR1 MGHDK and CDR2 SYGVNS. The CDR3 has 15 residues. The CDR3 nucleotides are TGTGCCAGCAGTGACGCCGGGACAGGGTCCTACGAGCAGTACTTC. Its protein product is CASSDAGTGSYEQYF.

The chain recombines TRBV6-1 with TRBJ1-1, with D possibly being TRBD1 (5 bases). CDR1 is MNHNS and CDR2 is SASEGT in the germline V gene. Deletions cut 5 bases from V and 7 bases from J, with 17 bases between. The CDR3 is 14 residues long. CDR3 protein: CASSREGRGGEAFF. CDR3 nucleotides: TGTGCCAGCAGTAGGGAGGGGAGGGGCGGTGAAGCTTTCTTT.

Comment on this clone: At one of its ends the junction is not consistent with the germline gene, which may arise from a read error. The chain joins TRBV7-7 to TRBJ2-5, with 7 nucleotides matching TRBD1. The CDR3 consists of 15 residues. The germline V gene has CDR1 SSHAT and CDR2 FNYEAQ (reference sequence). CDR3 DNA sequence: TGTGCTAGCAGTCAAACCGGGACAGCCCAAGAGACCCAGTACTTC. As protein: CASSQTGTAQETQYF.

CDR3 amino acids: CASSITDRTYGYTF. The CDR3 DNA is TGTGCCAGCAGCATAACGGACAGGACCTATGGCTACACCTTC. The chain couples TRBV5-6 to TRBJ1-2; TRBD1 aligns across 7 bases. CDR3 length: 14 amino acids. The V gene end was trimmed by 4 bases and the J gene end by 4 bases; junction bases not matched to a gene: 7. Germline CDR1 reads SGHDT; CDR2 reads YYEEEE.

A remark on this clone: Germline is not matched at one junction end, which may reflect a read error. The V and J genes are TRBV11-2 and TRBJ2-5, with 9 bases identical to TRBD2. The CDR3 covers 16 residues. Per germline, CDR1 SGHAT and CDR2 FQNNGV. The CDR3 loop reads CAGSSIKRGDGETQYF. As DNA, the CDR3 is TGTGCCGGCAGCTCAATCAAGCGGGGGGATGGAGAGACCCAGTACTTC.

This chain joins TRBV5-6 and TRBJ1-1, with TRBD1 matching 9 bases. This CDR3 region has 14 residues. V lost 4 bases to trimming and J lost 1 base; unmatched junction nucleotides: 2. The germline V gene has CDR1 SGHDT and CDR2 YYEEEE. As DNA, the CDR3 is TGTGCCAGCAGCGAGGGACAGGGGAACACTGAAGCTTTCTTT. Amino acid sequence: CASSEGQGNTEAFF.

This clone has just a few counts. The rearrangement links TRBV15 to TRBJ2-7; D perhaps matches TRBD2 (6 bases). Per the germline V gene, CDR1 is LNHNV and CDR2 is YYDKDF (reference sequence). The CDR3 runs 14 residues. Trimming took off 5 bases at V and 0 bases at J, with 11 bases between the two ends. This chain's CDR3 is CATSYGGSSYEQYF. DNA for the CDR3: TGTGCCACCAGCTATGGGGGGAGCTCCTACGAGCAGTACTTC.

The J gene is TRBJ2-5, the V gene TRBV9; 8 nucleotides align to TRBD2. The last part of the DNA fits TRBJ2-7 better; the J call may be wrong. CDR3 size: 15 residues. Per the germline V gene, CDR1 is SGDLS and CDR2 is YYNGEE. CDR3 amino acids: CASSVAGGVTYEQYF. The CDR3 DNA reads TGTGCCAGCAGCGTAGCCGGGGGGGTCACCTACGAGCAGTACTTC.

The chain has TRBV2 and TRBJ2-5, with 8 bases fitting TRBD2. The better agreement between TRBJ2-7 and the DNA end casts doubt on the J call. The CDR3 runs 15 residues. Germline V gives CDR1 SNHLY, CDR2 FYNNEI. The CDR3 region is CASSAGAGGSYEQYF. DNA for the CDR3: TGTGCCAGCAGCGCCGGGGCGGGAGGCTCGTACGAGCAGTACTTC.

This clone was counted between two and nine times. The chain carries TRBV6-6 and TRBJ1-2, with a possible D match to TRBD1 (5 bases). V was cut by 2 bases and J by 8 bases, with 15 bases left in between. This CDR3 spans 14 amino acids. CDR1 is MNHNY and CDR2 is SVGAGI in the germline V gene (reference sequence). CDR3 bases: TGTGCCAGCAGTTACAGGGGCTCCTTGGAAGGCTACACCTTC. The encoded protein is CASSYRGSLEGYTF.

CDR3 bases: TGTGCCAGCAGCTCCCGGGACAGAGGAAACACTGAAGCTTTCTTT. It translates to CASSSRDRGNTEAFF. The V and J genes are TRBV7-9 and TRBJ1-1, with 7 positions matching TRBD1. Trimming at V came to 4 bases and at J to 2 bases, leaving 7 bases not matched to a gene. The CDR3 has 15 amino acids. Germline V CDR1 and CDR2: SEHNR, FQNEAQ (reference sequence).

CDR3 in DNA: TGTGCCAGCAGCGACCCGGGGGGGACAGGGGCTGGAAACACCATATATTTT. The encoded protein is CASSDPGGTGAGNTIYF. J is TRBJ1-3 and V is TRBV11-2; 10 nucleotides match TRBD1. J was trimmed by 2 bases and V by 5 bases; bases with no gene match: 9. Germline CDR1 and CDR2: SGHAT and FQNNGV. This CDR3 has 17 amino acids.